This TCR beta chain was retrieved from a study of OX40 agonist ivuxolimab in advanced cancers. Points from the study as a whole: Not determined was the antigen specificity of the expanded peripheral T cells. With doses of 0.1 to 3.0 mg/kg, CD4+ and CD8+ blood T cells had undergone clonal expansion by week 6. On average, CD8+ T cells had more expanded clones than CD4+.

Assay: immunoSEQ multiplex PCR; the TCRdb copy retains only in-frame clones and omits some. The repertoire holds around 60,000 clones, about 88% seen once, with about 18% in the top ten. Of note for this clone: Its antigen is not identified.

V trimming: 7 bases; J trimming: 7 bases; junction bases outside the gene matches: 16. This CDR3 contains 16 residues. The germline CDR1 and CDR2 sequences are SGHVS and FQNEAQ. Prior autoimmune disease or systemic immunosuppression barred patients. The source of this sequence is an adult with an advanced solid tumor such as melanoma, head and neck, liver or kidney cancer. Sequences were derived from CD4+ or CD8+ T cells sorted from blood, sampled in a trial of the OX40 agonist ivuxolimab. This chain joins TRBV7-8 and TRBJ2-1, with 7 bases aligning to TRBD2. The CDR3 DNA follows: TGTGCCAGCAACACAAGGGGCGGGAGATCTTGGAATGAGCAGTTCTTC. It codes for CASNTRGGRSWNEQFF.